This TCR beta chain was identified in a study of cytomegalovirus exposure and HLA in healthy donors (dated by TCRdb to 2016 to 2017). Some background on the complete study: According to an earlier analysis of 587 of the donors, some 170 million T cells yielded 90 million to 140 million unique TCR beta sequences and more than 250 Gb of sequence data. Roughly 5 DR-DQ haplotypes were treated as single units for association and clustering because of strong linkage in the cohort. Roughly 300 gigabases of sequencing data and roughly 90 million unique TCR sequences were included in an early release covering around 650 HLA-typed donors. All discovery cohort repertoires had been generated on a single sequencing platform. Rather than using new phenotypic data, the later analysis identified candidate immune exposures from TCR beta sequences and from how often those sequences occurred across donors. Of the 350 to 400 genotyped donors, 81% fell in the genetic ancestry cluster associated with self-reported Caucasian donors. To study patterns of TCR occurrence, a later analysis re-analyzed previously published TCR beta repertoires from 500 to 850 donors and added high-resolution HLA genotyping. High-throughput TCR immunosequencing, statistical association of individual TCRs with disease status, and machine learning were combined to predict cytomegalovirus infection status. Genome-wide SNP genotypes for about 55% of the 666 donors were used in a later genetic analysis, which treated that subset as a discovery cohort. Donor age, sex, ethnicity and CMV serostatus were compiled together with the repertoire data. The aim of the study was to test whether cataloging public T cell receptors could identify signatures of past pathogen exposure. Besides the first cohort of under 700 subjects, a separate validation cohort made up of around 120 different subjects was used. In an earlier analysis of more than 550 of the donors, high-throughput TCR beta sequencing was used to judge whether each TCR beta V gene segment behaved as functional or pseudogenic. The number of typed donors differed by locus: roughly 629-640 for A, B, C, DRB1 and DQB1; 522 for DQA1; 606 for DPA1; and 450 to 480 for DPB1. Among over 350 genotyped donors of the cohort, an average of 235,054 unique TCR beta nucleotide sequences were sequenced per donor, 15% to 20% of them non-productive. Both class I and class II loci were covered by HLA typing, at four-digit resolution. The T cell repertoires of under 750 subjects were profiled by immunosequencing and related to cytomegalovirus serostatus. The paper as a whole reports these results and caveats: The sequencing pipeline was judged likely to have produced a cluster of highly shared sequence variants as a technical artifact. Several of the top co-occurrence clusters appeared to be linked to parvovirus B19, influenza, CMV and Epstein-Barr virus, according to a later analysis. Across donors, most TCR sequences were observed very rarely, whereas some public TCRs were present in many individuals. Fewer than 20 rarely observed V segments, including chromosome 9 orphons, were excluded from the earlier analysis of some 590 of the donors because counts were too low. A later analysis found that HLA-associated TCR beta chains were more clonally expanded and had lower generation probabilities than equally common non-associated chains. At a false discovery rate of 0.05, a later analysis linked 16,951 TCR beta sequences to specific HLA alleles. According to a later analysis, TCR association rates differed among HLA loci, with DRB1 alleles showing the most associated TCRs and HLA-C alleles showing the fewest. For the cohort, immune exposure information was limited to CMV serostatus. Strong co-occurrence of HLA alleles, especially DR and DQ, made assigning TCR associations to individual alleles difficult. Compared with the approximately 670-donor mean, donors in an Asian-associated ancestry cluster had fewer N-insertions in productive TCRs, according to a later genetic analysis. Because some donors lacked HLA typing at each locus, the association tests relied only on the typed subset. The classifier was reported to diagnose cytomegalovirus status with high specificity and sensitivity in both the original and validation cohorts. In a later genetic analysis, a missense DCLRE1C variant was associated with V-gene and J-gene trimming of TCR beta chains, and the association was replicated in an independent cohort. A further reported finding was that TCR beta sequences accurately predicted the HLA-A and HLA-B alleles for most subjects in the first cohort. In a later analysis, most CMV-associated TCR beta chains were found to appear HLA-restricted, with HLA associations seemingly driven largely by CMV exposure. The presence/absence analyses assumed that sequencing depth was roughly uniform across donors, and that assumption may not be true. The study gave a list of under 200 TCR beta chains associated with cytomegalovirus. The 87-base-pair reads could not distinguish some IMGT-functional V segments, including TRBV6-2 and TRBV6-3, so those segments were excluded. Linkage disequilibrium might explain the correlated functional status among segregating V segments, but an unknown experimental factor could not be ruled out. A few of the identified cytomegalovirus-associated TCR beta chains were confirmed in vitro to be specific for cytomegalovirus antigens. This cohort had only TCR beta chains sequenced, and the lack of alpha or paired-chain data limited which features could be detected. In an earlier analysis of about 600 of the donors, most TCR beta V segments appeared in productive rearrangements about 87% or about 30% of the time, broadly matching IMGT annotations. The authors suggested that the approach could potentially be extended to other disease states and immunological phenotypes.

The library was obtained by the immunoSEQ multiplex PCR assay. A mixture of 60 forward primers for TCR Vbeta segments and 13 reverse primers for TCR Jbeta segments was used in the multiplex PCR. The CDR3 region of rearranged TCR beta genes was amplified from genomic DNA by a multiplex PCR assay. Amplified TCR beta libraries were sequenced as 87-base-pair reads on the Illumina HiSeq System. The original pipeline was this. In a later analysis, 80 million or so unique TCR beta chains were counted across the approximately 640 repertoires, and some 10 million of these chains were shared by at least two donors. Raw reads were error-corrected and collapsed into unique sequences with a nearest-neighbor algorithm that merged closely related sequences to remove PCR and sequencing errors. To assign V, D and J gene segments, CDR3 sequences were aligned to IMGT reference sequences. Each retained sequence needed at least a six-nucleotide match to both a V gene segment and a J gene segment. A rearrangement counted as productive if the CDR3 had no stop codons and remained in frame with V and J, and every other rearrangement counted as non-productive. Following IMGT convention, CDR3 was defined as the stretch from the second conserved V-encoded cysteine up to the conserved J-encoded phenylalanine. The earlier analysis of a few hundred of the donors excluded any sequence lacking an unambiguous match to a single V gene segment. An earlier analysis of 500 to 600 of the donors classified V segments as functional when productive rearrangements were above 56.7% and as segregating when the standard deviation between donors was above 5%. A statistical classification framework was developed to diagnose cytomegalovirus status using the catalog of TCR beta chain sequences. In a later analysis, TCR nucleotide sequences were compared against IMGT/GENE-DB human TR gene sequences so that V and J genes could be assigned. In a later analysis, CDR3 sequences and most-parsimonious VDJ recombination scenarios were assigned using the TCRdist pipeline. In a later analysis, each TCR beta chain was defined by its CDR3 amino acid sequence together with its V-gene family, and reads without a unique V-gene family were excluded. As a way to deal with suspected cross-contamination and a sequencing artifact, a later analysis dropped roughly 600 nucleotide sequences that were highly shared and had low generation probability. For each public chain, a later analysis derived a clonal expansion index from normalized ranks of inferred template counts within each repertoire. In a later analysis, generation probabilities were computed with a VDJ recombination model fitted to out-of-frame rearrangements, and the resulting probabilities were checked against IGoR. In a later analysis, hypergeometric tests were used to score TCR-TCR, TCR-HLA and TCR-CMV co-occurrence, with a repertoire-size bias correction applied to TCR pairs. To estimate false discovery rates, a later analysis permuted the HLA or CMV assignments 20 times. In a later analysis, co-occurring TCRs were grouped using DBSCAN, with TCRdist sequence similarity added in when clustering inside HLA-allele-positive subsets. Repertoires with fewer than 30,000 or more than 120,000 public chains were left out of co-occurrence clustering, as were a few repertoires with anomalous nucleotide sharing. The source is immuneACCESS, and TCRdb retained only in-frame sequences with V and J called. Part of the clones is not carried over; for the studies checked, unresolved V genes explain less than half of this, and the remainder is unexplained. D and trimming were read from the DNA, whereas the V and J calls and clone size are those reported in that table. This sample has 190,000 or so clones in its table, and 80% of those were observed once. Under 0.85% of the sample is in the top ten clones.

The germline V gene provides CDR1 KGHSH and CDR2 LQKENI. V is pared back by 5 bases and J by 1 base, with 5 bases lying between the germline termini. The CDR3 numbers 12 residues from cysteine through phenylalanine. The read is trimmed to its CDR3 DNA, 36 bases read in frame from base 1. Turning to this clone: The specificity of this receptor is unknown. No base quality information exists; no much larger clone differs at one position.

The cohort was made up of 500 to 850 healthy bone marrow donors. All cohort members were sampled while nominally healthy, although unrecorded immune exposures were likely present. The donor tested CMV seronegative and was one of the 352 seronegative cohort members. A peripheral blood sample was collected from each donor, and TCR beta sequencing was performed on peripheral blood mononuclear cells. The Qiagen DNeasy Blood Extraction Kit was used to extract genomic DNA from the blood cell samples. The chain joins TRBV18 to TRBJ1-1; no D gene call is confident. This TCR was recovered from a boy between 10 and 17 years old in good health and CMV-seronegative. Input material: PBMCs. CDR3 sequence: CASSTRNTEAFF. The DNA sequence is TGTGCCAGCTCAACAAGGAACACTGAAGCTTTCTTT.